The rows below give T cell receptor beta chains drawn from one sample of a study of T cells in Graves' hyperthyroidism and ophthalmopathy. TCRdb redid the calling of the multiplex PCR reads with MiXCR, one entry per CDR3 protein. This table holds over 700,000 distinct CDR3 sequences, around 19% found once. The source material was blood. The receptor set was obtained from a woman between 45 and 65 years old with Graves' hyperthyroidism that later progressed to Graves' ophthalmopathy. CDR3s include the opening cysteine and the closing phenylalanine or tryptophan. A D gene is named only where the DNA matches it firmly. Part of the rows lack a size; the others show once, few, many or a class for expanded clones.

TRBV6-1	.	TRBJ1-1	TRBD1	CASRGTGETEAFF	TGTGCCAGCAGAGGAACAGGGGAAACTGAAGCTTTCTTT
TRBV18	.	TRBJ1-6	.	CASSRVRRVSPLHF	TGTGCCAGCTCACGCGTTAGACGGGTTTCACCCCTCCACTTT
TRBV6-1	few	TRBJ2-1	.	CASSYGSTGGDEQFF	TGTGCCAGCAGTTATGGTAGCACCGGAGGGGATGAGCAGTTCTTC
TRBV3-1	.	TRBJ1-4	TRBD1	CASSQDRGRNEKLFF	TGTGCCAGCAGCCAAGACAGGGGGCGAAATGAAAAACTGTTTTTT
TRBV7-9	few	TRBJ1-4	.	CASSARPATNEKLFF	TGTGCCAGCAGCGCCCGACCTGCAACTAATGAAAAACTGTTTTTT
TRBV11-1	few	TRBJ2-2	.	CASSLGLGSDTGELFF	TGTGCCAGCAGCTTAGGTCTAGGGAGCGACACCGGGGAGCTGTTTTTT
TRBV20-1	many	TRBJ1-5	.	CSASRRGTDSNQPQHF	TGCAGTGCCTCTCGTAGGGGGACGGACAGCAATCAGCCCCAGCATTTT
TRBV6-1	.	TRBJ1-1	.	CASGTTTEAFF	TGTGCCAGCGGGACAACCACTGAAGCTTTCTTT
TRBV7-3	few	TRBJ1-3	.	CASSSWISGNTIYF	TGTGCCAGCAGCTCATGGATCTCTGGAAACACCATATATTTT
TRBV20-1	few	TRBJ2-2	TRBD2	CSAGGGLGDTGELFF	TGCAGTGCTGGCGGGGGGCTGGGTGACACCGGGGAGCTGTTTTTT
TRBV2	many	TRBJ1-1	.	CASSEQSNTEAFF	TGTGCCAGCAGTGAACAATCGAACACTGAAGCTTTCTTT
TRBV15	.	TRBJ1-5	.	CATSRDTVRSQPQHF	TGTGCCACCAGCAGAGATACGGTCAGGTCCCAGCCCCAGCATTTT
TRBV9	few	TRBJ1-2	TRBD1	CASSTWGQGTPGYTF	TGTGCCAGCAGCACATGGGGACAGGGAACTCCTGGCTACACCTTC
TRBV6-1	.	TRBJ2-3	TRBD2	CASSSREGFSGDTQYF	TGTGCCAGCAGTTCGAGGGAGGGGTTTTCGGGAGATACGCAGTATTTT
TRBV5-1	many	TRBJ2-1	.	CASSPPNSRSYNEQFF	TGCGCCAGCAGCCCACCGAATAGCCGTTCCTACAATGAGCAGTTCTTC
TRBV20-1	many	TRBJ2-7	.	CSARVRDKTRSSYEQYF	TGCAGTGCTAGAGTTAGGGACAAAACTCGAAGCTCCTACGAGCAGTACTTC
TRBV10-1	few	TRBJ2-6	TRBD2	CASSESGLAGSGANVLTF	TGCGCCAGCAGTGAGTCAGGACTAGCGGGGTCCGGGGCCAACGTCCTGACTTTC
TRBV12-5	.	TRBJ2-5	.	CASGTGGTIETQYF	TGTGCTAGTGGTACAGGGGGGACTATAGAGACCCAGTACTTC
TRBV27	many	TRBJ1-2	TRBD1	CASSPSVYRGPYGYTF	TGTGCCAGCAGTCCGTCTGTTTACAGGGGACCCTATGGCTACACCTTC
TRBV14	many	TRBJ2-5	.	CASSQTEGLRRETQYF	TGTGCCAGCAGCCAGACCGAGGGACTCAGAAGGGAGACCCAGTACTTC
TRBV5-1	few	TRBJ1-3	.	CASTVGPSGNTIYF	TGCGCCAGCACCGTAGGACCCTCTGGAAACACCATATATTTT
TRBV6-1	few	TRBJ2-1	TRBD2	CASSPPRGLAGGAVYNEQFF	TGTGCCAGCAGTCCTCCTCGGGGACTAGCGGGGGGCGCAGTCTACAATGAGCAGTTCTTC